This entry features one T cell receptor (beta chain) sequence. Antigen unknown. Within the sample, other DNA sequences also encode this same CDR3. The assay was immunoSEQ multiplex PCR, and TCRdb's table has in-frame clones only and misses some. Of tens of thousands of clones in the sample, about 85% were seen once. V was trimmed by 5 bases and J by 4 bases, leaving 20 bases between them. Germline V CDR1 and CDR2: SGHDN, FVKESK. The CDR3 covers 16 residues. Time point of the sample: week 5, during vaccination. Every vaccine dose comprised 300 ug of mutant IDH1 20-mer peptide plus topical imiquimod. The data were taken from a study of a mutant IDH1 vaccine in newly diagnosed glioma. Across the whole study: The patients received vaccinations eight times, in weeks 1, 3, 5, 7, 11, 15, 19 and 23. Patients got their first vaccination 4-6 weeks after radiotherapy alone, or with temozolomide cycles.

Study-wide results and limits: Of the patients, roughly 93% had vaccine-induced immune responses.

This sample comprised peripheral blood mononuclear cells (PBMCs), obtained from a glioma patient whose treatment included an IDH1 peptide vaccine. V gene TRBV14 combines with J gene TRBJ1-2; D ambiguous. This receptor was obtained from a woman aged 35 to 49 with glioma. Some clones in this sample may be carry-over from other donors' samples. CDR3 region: CASSIKTGKGAYGYTF. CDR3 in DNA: TGTGCCAGCAGCATAAAGACGGGGAAAGGAGCCTATGGCTACACCTTC.